These 21 T cell receptor beta chains share one sample of origin, sequenced in a study of blood T cell repertoires in COVID-19. Produced via immunoSEQ multiplex PCR; TCRdb's table is partial and in-frame only. The table records approximately 40,000 clones, 87% of them present only once. Sequenced: peripheral blood. These receptors were obtained from a woman older than 75 in a cohort sampled during active or convalescent COVID-19.

The chain combines TRBV10-1 with TRBJ2-7; 9 nucleotides line up with TRBD1. The CDR3 has 15 amino acids. The germline V gene has CDR1 WNHNN and CDR2 SYGVQD (reference sequence). Trimming at V came to 8 bases and at J to 6 bases, leaving 14 bases not matched to a gene. The CDR3 nucleotides are TGCGCCAGCGGACAAGGGACAGGGAATCAGCGCGAGCAGTACTTC. Amino acids: CASGQGTGNQREQYF.

The chain carries TRBV20-1 and TRBJ1-4; TRBD1 aligns across 7 bases. Germline CDR1 reads DFQATT; CDR2 reads SNEGSKA (reference sequence). This CDR3 has 13 residues. V shed 3 bases and J 7 bases; nucleotides not matched to a gene: 5. The CDR3 DNA is TGCAGTGCTAGTACAGGGGCCAGTGAAAAACTGTTTTTT. Protein product: CSASTGASEKLFF.

The chain links TRBV29-1 to TRBJ1-1; TRBD1 agrees at 9 bases. Germline V gives CDR1 SQVTM, CDR2 ANQGSEA. V trimming: 4 bases; J trimming: 4 bases; junction bases outside the gene matches: 4. This CDR3 is built from 13 residues. CDR3 bases: TGCAGCGTTGTACGGGGACAGGGCACTGAAGCTTTCTTT. It yields the protein CSVVRGQGTEAFF.

V is TRBV10-1 and J is TRBJ2-5; 14 positions match TRBD2. V shed 3 bases, J shed 5 bases, and the junction held 11 bases outside the gene matches. The CDR3 is 18 residues long. The V gene's germline CDR1 is WNHNN and CDR2 SYGVQD (reference sequence). The CDR3 protein is CASSERAFGTSGSETQYF. As DNA, the CDR3 is TGCGCCAGCAGTGAACGCGCATTCGGGACTAGCGGGAGTGAGACCCAGTACTTC.

The V call is TRBV2, the J call TRBJ2-5; no clear D gene. The germline CDR1 and CDR2 sequences are SNHLY and FYNNEI. Trimming stripped 6 bases from V and 5 bases from J, with 10 bases between. This CDR3 comprises 12 residues. The CDR3 region is CASSPNRETQYF. For the CDR3, the DNA is TGTGCCAGCAGCCCTAACCGTGAGACCCAGTACTTC.

This rearrangement joins TRBV7-2 to TRBJ2-7; 11 bases map to TRBD2. Germline CDR1 and CDR2: SGHTA and FQGNSA. V lost 6 bases, J lost 2 bases, and 6 bases stayed unmatched. The CDR3 is 15 residues long. This chain's CDR3 is CASRPLAGGTYEQYF. In nucleotides, the CDR3 is TGTGCCAGCAGGCCCCTAGCGGGAGGAACCTACGAGCAGTACTTC. Full variable domain (remainder filled in from reference TRBV7-2 and TRBJ2-7): GAGVSQSPSNKVTEKGKDVELRCDPISGHTALYWYRQSLGQGLEFLIYFQGNSAPDKSGLPSDRFSAERTGGSVSTLTIQRTQQEDSAVYLCASRPLAGGTYEQYFGPGTRLTVT.

The table lists this clone with a few counts. The chain uses TRBV5-6 and TRBJ1-2; 7 bases are a match to TRBD1. The V and J ends lost 2 bases and 8 bases, in that order; junction bases with no gene match: 6. The CDR3 length is 13 residues. In germline, CDR1 is SGHDT, CDR2 YYEEEE. CDR3 loop: CASSFRQGGGYTF. The CDR3 coding sequence is TGTGCCAGCAGCTTCAGACAGGGTGGCGGCTACACCTTC.

This clone was observed a handful of times. This sequence joins TRBV30 and TRBJ2-3; D might be TRBD1 (5 bases). From germline, CDR1 is GTSNPN and CDR2 SVGIG (reference sequence). V lost 0 bases to trimming and J lost 3 bases, with 7 bases between them. The CDR3 is 13 amino acids. CDR3 nucleotide sequence: TGTGCCTGGAGTGTCACAGGTACAGATACGCAGTATTTT. Amino acids: CAWSVTGTDTQYF.

The chain carries TRBV5-4 and TRBJ2-1; D is uncertain. Trimming stripped 4 bases from V and 10 bases from J, with 18 bases between. Germline V gene lookup returns CDR1 SGHNT and CDR2 YYREEE (reference sequence). The CDR3 spans 14 residues. CDR3 sequence reads: CASSLGEVASEQFF. The DNA of the CDR3 is TGTGCCAGCAGCCTCGGAGAAGTAGCAAGCGAGCAGTTCTTC.

The V and J genes are TRBV10-2 and TRBJ1-2; 9 positions agree with TRBD1. This CDR3 is 13 amino acids long. Germline V lookup: CDR1 WSHSY, CDR2 SAAADI. V gave up 5 bases and J gave up 11 bases; unmatched junction bases: 9. The CDR3 spells CASSPQGALRYTF. In DNA, the CDR3 is TGCGCCAGCAGTCCACAGGGGGCTCTCCGGTACACCTTC.

V gene TRBV30 combines with J gene TRBJ2-5, with 7 bases fitting TRBD2. Germline V gene sequence: CDR1 GTSNPN, CDR2 SVGIG (reference sequence). With 0 bases clipped from V and 7 bases from J, the junction kept 17 bases outside the gene matches. The CDR3 consists of 17 residues. CDR3 region: CAWSVRWGGTTITTQYF. The CDR3 DNA follows: TGTGCCTGGAGTGTACGGTGGGGAGGGACTACCATCACGACCCAGTACTTC.

The chain has TRBV4-1 and TRBJ1-2, with no clear D. Germline CDR1 and CDR2: MGHRA and YSYEKL. Trimming took off 4 bases at V and 4 bases at J, with 16 bases between the two ends. CDR3 length: 15 residues. CDR3 nucleotides: TGCGCCAGCAGCCCAGACATAGATGCGGCCTATGGCTACACCTTC. Its protein is CASSPDIDAAYGYTF.

The chain uses TRBV6-5 and TRBJ1-4; no firm D call. The V gene's germline CDR1 is MNHEY and CDR2 SVGAGI. The CDR3 runs to 14 residues. V shed 5 bases and J shed 3 bases, with 10 bases lying between them. This CDR3 reads CASSPRASNEKLFF. DNA for the CDR3: TGTGCCAGCAGTCCGAGGGCGTCTAATGAAAAACTGTTTTTT.

The rearrangement links TRBV20-1 to TRBJ1-2, with 7 bases matching TRBD1. V gave up 3 bases and J gave up 6 bases; unmatched junction bases: 7. Germline assignment: CDR1 DFQATT and CDR2 SNEGSKA (reference sequence). The CDR3 loop spans 13 amino acids. The CDR3 nucleotides are TGCAGTGCTAGTCCCCCGACAGGGCATGGCTACACCTTC. Translation: CSASPPTGHGYTF.

V gene TRBV11-2 combines with J gene TRBJ2-7; 8 positions match TRBD2. Looked up from germline, CDR1 is SGHAT and CDR2 is FQNNGV. The CDR3 totals 16 residues. The junction had 15 bases not matched to a gene; V was cut back by 3 bases and J by 8 bases. CDR3 sequence (DNA): TGTGCCAGCAGCTTTAGCGGGGAGACCTCCTTGGTGAAGCAGTACTTC. It specifies CASSFSGETSLVKQYF. Complete variable domain (other parts from reference TRBV11-2 and TRBJ2-7): EAGVAQSPRYKIIEKRQSVAFWCNPISGHATLYWYQQILGQGPKLLIQFQNNGVVDDSQLPKDRFSAERLKGVDSTLKIQPAKLEDSAVYLCASSFSGETSLVKQYFGPGTRLTVT.

The J gene is TRBJ1-2, the V gene TRBV27; tentative D call: TRBD1 (6 bases). V was cut by 3 bases and J by 4 bases, with 12 bases left in between. This CDR3 has 14 amino acids. Germline values: CDR1 MNHEY, CDR2 SMNVEV (reference sequence). Written as DNA, the CDR3 is TGTGCCAGCAGTTTTCAGGGGTCAACCTATGGCTACACCTTC. Translated, it gives CASSFQGSTYGYTF.

The V call is TRBV9, the J call TRBJ2-2; 13 nucleotides match TRBD2. CDR1 SGDLS and CDR2 YYNGEE come from the germline V gene. Losses at the gene ends were 0 bases for V and 0 bases for J; bases not matched to a gene: 2. This CDR3 contains 18 residues. In DNA, the CDR3 is TGTGCCAGCAGCGTAGAACTAGCGGGAGGGTCGAACACCGGGGAGCTGTTTTTT. It yields the protein CASSVELAGGSNTGELFF.

This chain links TRBV5-1 with TRBJ2-4, with TRBD2 matching over 7 bases. The ends lost 4 bases at V and 7 bases at J; junction bases unmatched: 8. The CDR3 length is 14 residues. The V gene's germline CDR1 is SGHRS and CDR2 YFSETQ. CDR3 DNA sequence: TGCGCCAGCAGCCCCTTGGGAGGGCGGAACATTCAGTACTTC. Amino acid sequence: CASSPLGGRNIQYF.

This rearrangement joins TRBV5-4 to TRBJ1-2, with D possibly matching TRBD1 (6 bases). Germline-derived CDR1 and CDR2 are SGHNT and YYREEE (reference sequence). Trimming left V 0 bases short and J 3 bases short, with 18 bases between. The CDR3 totals 17 residues. The CDR3 DNA sequence: TGTGCCAGCAGCTTGGCCGGGACACCGATTTTGCACTATGGCTACACCTTC. It codes for CASSLAGTPILHYGYTF.

CDR3 bases: TGTGCAAGTTCGAAAATGCGGGGGCCAAATGGGGCCAACGTCCTGACTTTC. Its protein is CASSKMRGPNGANVLTF. The chain couples TRBV12-2 to TRBJ2-6; TRBD2 was called by the table and not checked on the DNA. TRBV12-2 represents a pseudogene. The CDR3 is 17 residues long.

The chain uses TRBV10-3 and TRBJ2-6; 9 bases are a match to TRBD1. The CDR3 is 17 amino acids. Trimming cost V 7 bases and J 4 bases; bases outside gene matches: 11. Germline V gene data show CDR1 as ENHRY and CDR2 as SYGVKD. The CDR3 sequence is CAITRDRVFSGANVLTF. The CDR3 DNA reads as TGTGCCATCACTAGGGACAGGGTATTTTCCGGGGCCAACGTCCTGACTTTC.